This T cell receptor beta chain comes out of a study of blood T cells in healthy people across ages. For the study at large: Template switching picked up about one barcoded beta molecule for each two T cells.

This clonotype was detected a few times. What it binds is not known. A second about 6 to 12 cycle PCR used barcoded and J-beta primers. TCRdb reprocessed the 5' RACE reads with MiXCR, giving one entry per CDR3 protein. Counted here are 730,000 or so distinct CDR3 sequences, about 40% occurring once; the ten biggest clones make up roughly 19%. General study points: Long-lived donors carried more naive CD4+ cells and greater diversity than aged donors. Older age coincided with a roughly linear decline in TCR beta diversity per million T cells.

The sample comprised blood. The source of this sequence is a woman aged 55 to 70 in good health.

Written as DNA, the CDR3 is TGTGCCACCAGTGACCCGACAGACGGTTTGGGGACCCAGTACTTC. This codes for CATSDPTDGLGTQYF. J is TRBJ2-5 and V is TRBV24-1, with D tentatively TRBD1 (5 bases). CDR3 length equals 15 residues. V dropped 4 bases and J dropped 7 bases, with 18 bases sitting between them. The germline gives CDR1 KGHDR, CDR2 SFDVKD.